This T cell receptor (beta chain) was found in a study of CD8+CD57+ T cells in acquired aplastic anemia. In the study overall: An average of roughly 3 ug of DNA was obtained from sorted CD4+ and CD8+ cells. Healthy donor CD4+ cell samples had a mean of around 10 million reads.

On this clonotype itself: The antigen remains unidentified.

Germline values: CDR1 KGHDR, CDR2 SFDVKD. The V end lost 7 bases, the J end lost 3 bases, and 9 bases lay between the germline ends. The CDR3 has 12 amino acids. Investigators profiled TCR beta VDJ and CDR3 from genomic DNA template. TCRdb ran MiXCR on the reads and lists one entry per CDR3 protein. The sample lists approximately 65,000 distinct CDR3 sequences, about 54% occurring once. The study, taken as a whole, reports: Overlapping CD8+ CDR3 repertoires of patients and controls contained twenty-nine shared sequences. Patients were compared with controls for CD8+ Simpson's diversity, and no significant difference emerged.

The gene calls are TRBV24-1 and TRBJ2-7; D tentatively reads TRBD1 or TRBD2 (5 bases each). The TCR comes from a human donor in good health, serving as a control. The sample consisted of sorted CD4+, CD8+, or CD8+CD57+ T cells (not recorded which) from PBMCs. The CDR3 region has the DNA TGTGCCACCAGCGGGACGGACTACGAGCAGTACTTC. The encoded protein is CATSGTDYEQYF.